One sample yielded the 21 T cell receptor beta chains listed below, sequenced in a study of blood T cell repertoires in COVID-19. Libraries were prepared by immunoSEQ multiplex PCR; TCRdb keeps only in-frame clonotypes and omits some of them. The sample lists about 150,000 clones, 70% to 85% occurring once. Specimen: peripheral blood. The receptor source for this set is a woman in her forties or fifties in a cohort sampled during active or convalescent COVID-19.

The chain recombines TRBV11-2 with TRBJ2-2, with D possibly matching TRBD1 (5 bases). Trimming took off 2 bases at V and 1 base at J, with 20 bases between the two ends. Germline V gene data show CDR1 as SGHAT and CDR2 as FQNNGV. CDR3 length equals 19 residues. The CDR3 loop is CASSLIAPGFLGNTGELFF. The CDR3 nucleotides read TGTGCCAGCAGCTTAATCGCCCCAGGGTTTTTGGGGAACACCGGGGAGCTGTTTTTT.

The V and J genes are TRBV10-3 and TRBJ2-2, with D unclear. The V and J ends lost 6 bases and 5 bases respectively, with 7 bases between them. The CDR3 is 12 residues long. The germline V gene has CDR1 ENHRY and CDR2 SYGVKD. DNA for the CDR3: TGTGCCATCAGCACGAGGACCGGGGAGCTGTTTTTT. Amino acid sequence: CAISTRTGELFF.

This clone was counted a few times. The CDR3 region is CASSSSGGAEYEQYF. The CDR3 DNA follows: TGTGCCAGCAGCTCTAGCGGGGGGGCCGAATACGAGCAGTACTTC. The chain combines TRBV7-2 with TRBJ2-7; TRBD2 aligns across 12 bases. Germline V gene lookup returns CDR1 SGHTA and CDR2 FQGNSA. Trimming cost V 4 bases and J 4 bases; bases outside gene matches: 5. The CDR3 extends over 15 amino acids. Full variable domain (outside the CDR3, taken from reference TRBV7-2 and TRBJ2-7): GAGVSQSPSNKVTEKGKDVELRCDPISGHTALYWYRQSLGQGLEFLIYFQGNSAPDKSGLPSDRFSAERTGGSVSTLTIQRTQQEDSAVYLCASSSSGGAEYEQYFGPGTRLTVT.

V gene TRBV21-1 combines with J gene TRBJ2-7; the table's D call, TRBD2, has no DNA check behind it. TRBV21-1 is given as a pseudogene. This CDR3 has 12 residues. The CDR3 reads CASSPRWREQYF. CDR3 nucleotide sequence: TGTGCCAGCAGCCCCCGCTGGAGGGAGCAGTACTTC.

The chain carries TRBV7-9 and TRBJ2-7; a possible D gene is TRBD2 (5 bases). The V gene lost 3 bases and the J gene lost 5 bases, with 23 bases spanning the gap. Germline loops: CDR1 SEHNR, CDR2 FQNEAQ (reference sequence). This CDR3 is built from 17 residues. CDR3 residues: CASSLGYQRKVSNEQYF. CDR3 bases: TGTGCCAGCAGCTTGGGTTATCAGCGGAAGGTTAGTAACGAGCAGTACTTC.

This chain joins TRBV7-9 and TRBJ2-7; 9 positions agree with TRBD2. The J segment lost 0 bases and the V segment lost 7 bases, leaving 4 bases of the junction unmatched. This CDR3 has 14 residues. CDR1 is SEHNR and CDR2 is FQNEAQ in the germline V gene (reference sequence). The DNA of the CDR3 is TGTGCCAGCATCCTTAGCGGGAGCTCCTACGAGCAGTACTTC. Amino acids: CASILSGSSYEQYF.

CDR3 residues: CASRTRGDLFYEQYF. The DNA of the CDR3 is TGTGCCAGTAGGACCCGGGGTGACCTCTTCTACGAGCAGTACTTC. The rearrangement joins TRBV19 to TRBJ2-7; D is perhaps TRBD2 (5 bases). V was shortened by 6 bases and J by 3 bases, with 18 bases between the two germline ends. CDR1 and CDR2 (germline): LNHDA, SQIVND (reference sequence). This CDR3 is 15 amino acids long.

This chain connects TRBV5-4 to TRBJ1-2; 7 nucleotides match TRBD1. J lost 6 bases, V lost 0 bases, and 2 bases had no gene match. Germline lookup yields CDR1 SGHNT and CDR2 YYREEE (reference sequence). The CDR3 runs 13 residues. CDR3 in DNA: TGTGCCAGCAGCTTGGTAGGGGGCGATGGCTACACCTTC. This codes for CASSLVGGDGYTF.

The gene calls are TRBV2 and TRBJ1-3; D not resolved. The length of the CDR3 is 13 residues. With 2 bases removed from V and 3 bases from J, the gap between germline ends came to 5 bases. Germline values: CDR1 SNHLY, CDR2 FYNNEI. CDR3 protein: CASSELSGNTIYF. The CDR3 region has the DNA TGTGCCAGCAGTGAATTGAGTGGAAACACCATATATTTT.

This clone has only a few counts. V is TRBV11-2 and J is TRBJ1-1; D possibly corresponds to TRBD1 (5 bases). The V gene lost 4 bases and the J gene lost 1 base, with 19 bases spanning the gap. The CDR3 runs to 17 residues. CDR1 and CDR2 from the germline V gene are SGHAT and FQNNGV. The CDR3 sequence is CASSSRGAGQRNTEAFF. The CDR3 region has the DNA TGTGCCAGCAGCTCCCGAGGAGCTGGACAACGGAACACTGAAGCTTTCTTT. Full variable domain (missing parts from reference TRBV11-2 and TRBJ1-1): EAGVAQSPRYKIIEKRQSVAFWCNPISGHATLYWYQQILGQGPKLLIQFQNNGVVDDSQLPKDRFSAERLKGVDSTLKIQPAKLEDSAVYLCASSSRGAGQRNTEAFFGQGTRLTVV.

The chain carries TRBV7-2 and TRBJ1-2, with D perhaps matching TRBD1 (6 bases). The CDR3 covers 13 residues. Trimming cost V 5 bases and J 8 bases, with 15 bases left between them. Germline CDR1 SGHTA, CDR2 FQGNSA. The CDR3 here is CASSPSGGRGYTF. CDR3 nucleotide sequence: TGTGCCAGCAGCCCTTCGGGGGGCAGGGGCTACACCTTC. Supplemented by reference TRBV7-2 and TRBJ1-2, the full variable domain reads GAGVSQSPSNKVTEKGKDVELRCDPISGHTALYWYRQSLGQGLEFLIYFQGNSAPDKSGLPSDRFSAERTGGSVSTLTIQRTQQEDSAVYLCASSPSGGRGYTFGSGTRLTVV.

V gene TRBV29-1 combines with J gene TRBJ2-4; weak D call: TRBD1 (5 bases). The V gene lost 7 bases and the J gene lost 6 bases, with 16 bases spanning the gap. The CDR3 covers 13 residues. The germline gives CDR1 SQVTM, CDR2 ANQGSEA. This chain's CDR3 is CSAAPDTPNIQYF. CDR3 bases: TGCAGCGCCGCACCGGACACACCAAACATTCAGTACTTC.

DNA for the CDR3: TGTGCCAGCAGCCAAGAGAGGGGGACAGGGCTTGTCTATGGCTACACCTTC. Its protein product is CASSQERGTGLVYGYTF. V usage is TRBV14 and J usage is TRBJ1-2, with TRBD1 matching over 9 bases. The CDR3 consists of 17 residues. Germline V lookup: CDR1 SGHDN, CDR2 FVKESK. With 0 bases clipped from V and 4 bases from J, the junction kept 9 bases outside the gene matches.

This clone was detected only once. The V call is TRBV12-3 or TRBV12-4, the J call TRBJ2-3; a weak D match, TRBD1 (5 bases). V was pared by 7 bases and J by 1 base, with 9 bases between. This CDR3 has 13 amino acids. CDR3 coding DNA: TGTGCCAGCAAAAGGGGCGGCACAGATACGCAGTATTTT. Amino acids: CASKRGGTDTQYF.

V usage is TRBV18 and J usage is TRBJ2-7, with 8 bases matching TRBD2. CDR1 and CDR2 from the germline V gene are KGHSH and LQKENI. J was trimmed by 6 bases and V by 0 bases; bases with no gene match: 7. The CDR3 has 15 amino acids. The CDR3 sequence is CASSPPSGRESEQYF. The DNA for the CDR3 is TGTGCCAGCTCACCACCCTCCGGGAGGGAATCCGAGCAGTACTTC.

V is TRBV15 and J is TRBJ2-1, with 8 nucleotides matching TRBD2. The V segment lost 5 bases and the J segment 5 bases; nucleotides outside the gene matches: 11. The CDR3 totals 16 residues. In germline, CDR1 is LNHNV, CDR2 YYDKDF (reference sequence). The chain's CDR3 is CATSPQNRGGNNEQFF. CDR3 nucleotides: TGTGCCACCAGCCCCCAAAATCGGGGGGGGAACAATGAGCAGTTCTTC. Full variable domain (rest looked up from reference TRBV15 and TRBJ2-1): DAMVIQNPRYQVTQFGKPVTLSCSQTLNHNVMYWYQQKSSQAPKLLFHYYDKDFNNEADTPDNFQSRRPNTSFCFLDIRSPGLGDTAMYLCATSPQNRGGNNEQFFGPGTRLTVL.

The chain uses TRBV19 and TRBJ1-6; D may be TRBD1 (5 bases). Germline-derived CDR1 and CDR2 are LNHDA and SQIVND (reference sequence). Trimming took off 2 bases at V and 3 bases at J, with 14 bases between the two ends. This CDR3 is 17 amino acids long. The DNA for the CDR3 is TGTGCCAGTAGTATATCACCTGACAGCCTCTATAATTCACCCCTCCACTTT. This gives the protein CASSISPDSLYNSPLHF.

This chain links TRBV6-2 or TRBV6-3 with TRBJ2-7; no clear D. V was cut by 5 bases and J by 5 bases, with 10 bases left in between. Germline CDR1 and CDR2: MNHEY and SVGEGT. The CDR3 loop spans 12 amino acids. The CDR3 DNA reads TGTGCCAGCAGTCCATATCGGGACGAGCAGTACTTC. Encoded protein: CASSPYRDEQYF.

This chain links TRBV3-1 (or the pseudogene TRBV3-2) with TRBJ1-4; 12 positions match TRBD1. Germline assignment: CDR1 LGHDT and CDR2 YNNKEL (reference sequence). The V and J ends lost 3 bases and 11 bases, in that order; junction bases with no gene match: 10. CDR3 length: 16 amino acids. The CDR3 region is CASSHKAGTGGVKLFF. CDR3 DNA sequence: TGTGCCAGCAGCCATAAAGCCGGGACAGGGGGCGTGAAACTGTTTTTT.

This chain links TRBV6-4 with TRBJ2-2; D gene ambiguous. Germline values: CDR1 MRHNA, CDR2 SNTAGT. This CDR3 contains 14 residues. V lost 3 bases, J lost 1 base, and 6 bases lay in between. The DNA of the CDR3 is TGTGCCAGCAGTGAGTCAGGGAACACCGGGGAGCTGTTTTTT. Translated: CASSESGNTGELFF.

The V call is TRBV6-5, the J call TRBJ1-2; the match to TRBD1 covers 8 bases. The V and J ends lost 6 bases and 4 bases, in that order; junction bases with no gene match: 4. Germline assignment: CDR1 MNHEY and CDR2 SVGAGI. The CDR3 runs to 13 residues. In DNA form, the CDR3 reads TGTGCCAGCAGCTTCGGACAGGGCTATGGCTACACCTTC. Encoded protein: CASSFGQGYGYTF.